This T cell receptor (beta chain) was observed in a study of vaccination and CD4 T cells after COVID-19. As for the study in general: Four females and six males made up the convalescents, with two Hispanic. The peptides that stimulated the cells were overlapping spike peptides from SARS-CoV-2, HCoV-NL63, HCoV-OC43 and HCoV-229E.

This sample's treatment: approximately nine-day PBMC culture with coronavirus spike peptide pools or control peptides (ViraFEST assay). Overall study results and limits: Median SARS-CoV-2-reactive clonotype numbers went from roughly 22 to 38; this increase was not significant.

The CDR3 is 16 amino acids. Per germline, CDR1 MNHNS and CDR2 SASEGT. Trimming left V 2 bases short and J 0 bases short, with 14 bases between. As regards this clonotype: Its cognate antigen is unknown.

Once obtained from cultured CD4+ T cells, the DNA was sequenced using the Oncomine TCR Beta short-read assay. MiXCR, run by TCRdb on the PCR reads, gives a single entry per CDR3 protein. The table has approximately 13,000 distinct CDR3 sequences, less than 30% seen once. Sequencing was performed on CD4+ T cells from blood, cultured in vitro, taken before SARS-CoV-2 vaccination. The chain is built from TRBV6-1 and TRBJ2-7; D assignment may be TRBD1 or TRBD2 (6 bases each). The origin of this receptor is a human donor who received a COVID-19 vaccine. In DNA form, the CDR3 reads TGTGCCAGCAGTGAAAGGGGGGCAGTCAGCTCCTACGAGCAGTACTTC. Encoded protein: CASSERGAVSSYEQYF.